This T cell receptor (beta chain) is from a study of T cell responses to AZD1222 COVID-19 vaccine. As for the study in general: Pooled samples include second doses given at about 4 or 12 weeks. Study findings and constraints: Spike-specific TCR breadth rose after two AZD1222 doses, and depth rose as well.

Profiling relied on immunoSEQ multiplex PCR, and the TCRdb table lists in-frame clones only, not all of them. The table has 150,000 or so clones, under 95% seen once. Trimming shortened V by 2 bases and J by 4 bases, and 14 bases separated the two germline ends. Per the germline V gene, CDR1 is MNHEY and CDR2 is SVGEGT. The CDR3 loop spans 15 amino acids. A note on this clone: Its antigen is not identified.

This receptor was identified in an adult in good health. V is TRBV6-2 or TRBV6-3 and J is TRBJ1-2; tentative D call: TRBD1 (6 bases). Sequencing was performed on peripheral blood, taken on day 0 of AZD1222 vaccination. The chain's CDR3 is CASSYAGDDPYGYTF. The CDR3 DNA reads TGTGCCAGCAGTTACGCAGGGGACGACCCCTATGGCTACACCTTC.